A selection of T cell receptor beta chains follows, all from one sample in a study of vaccination and CD4 T cells after COVID-19. Their target antigens are unknown. TCRdb re-analysed the PCR reads in MiXCR, keeping a single row per CDR3 protein. The table records some 11,000 distinct CDR3 sequences, approximately 80% of them present only once. Sequencing input: CD4+ T cells from blood, cultured in vitro. The receptor source for this set is a human donor who had recovered from COVID-19. The CDR3 runs from the conserved cysteine through the conserved F or W. Each record gives: CDR3 protein, CDR3 DNA, clone size, V gene, J gene, D gene. D genes are given only for firm matches. Clone size is not always given. Where it is, it says once, few, many or a class for expanded clones.

CDR3: CASSGGTTSYEQYF
DNA: TGTGCCAGCAGCGGAGGGACTACTTCCTACGAGCAGTACTTC
size: NA
V: TRBV7-2
J: TRBJ2-7
D: TRBD2

CDR3: CASSTLPVAAKNIQYF
DNA: TGTGCCAGCAGTACCCTTCCGGTGGCGGCCAAAAACATTCAGTACTTC
size: NA
V: TRBV6-1
J: TRBJ2-4
D: NA

CDR3: CSAEGISGNTIYF
DNA: TGCAGTGCCGAGGGTATCTCTGGAAACACCATATATTTT
size: NA
V: TRBV20-1
J: TRBJ1-3
D: NA

CDR3: CASSLWAPDTQYF
DNA: TGCGCCAGCAGCTTGTGGGCCCCAGATACGCAGTATTTT
size: NA
V: TRBV5-1
J: TRBJ2-3
D: NA

CDR3: CASRGDSGNYGYTF
DNA: TGTGCCAGCAGGGGGGACAGCGGAAACTATGGCTACACCTTC
size: large
V: TRBV6-2/TRBV6-3
J: TRBJ1-2
D: TRBD1

CDR3: CASKRGGPVDEQFF
DNA: TGTGCCAGCAAGCGCGGAGGGCCGGTGGATGAGCAGTTCTTC
size: NA
V: TRBV12-3/TRBV12-4
J: TRBJ2-1
D: NA

CDR3: CASSPTGFDTEAFF
DNA: TGTGCCAGCAGCCCCACAGGGTTCGACACTGAAGCTTTCTTT
size: few
V: TRBV7-9
J: TRBJ1-1
D: NA

CDR3: CSARDNTKNIQYF
DNA: TGCAGTGCCAGGGACAATACCAAAAACATTCAGTACTTC
size: NA
V: TRBV20-1
J: TRBJ2-4
D: NA

CDR3: CASSLSPGLAVSSYEQYF
DNA: TGTGCCAGCAGTTTATCCCCCGGACTAGCGGTTAGCTCCTACGAGCAGTACTTC
size: NA
V: TRBV27
J: TRBJ2-7
D: TRBD2

CDR3: CASRLAGVDGELFF
DNA: TGCGCCAGCAGGCTAGCGGGAGTGGACGGGGAGCTGTTTTTT
size: NA
V: TRBV10-2
J: TRBJ2-2
D: TRBD2